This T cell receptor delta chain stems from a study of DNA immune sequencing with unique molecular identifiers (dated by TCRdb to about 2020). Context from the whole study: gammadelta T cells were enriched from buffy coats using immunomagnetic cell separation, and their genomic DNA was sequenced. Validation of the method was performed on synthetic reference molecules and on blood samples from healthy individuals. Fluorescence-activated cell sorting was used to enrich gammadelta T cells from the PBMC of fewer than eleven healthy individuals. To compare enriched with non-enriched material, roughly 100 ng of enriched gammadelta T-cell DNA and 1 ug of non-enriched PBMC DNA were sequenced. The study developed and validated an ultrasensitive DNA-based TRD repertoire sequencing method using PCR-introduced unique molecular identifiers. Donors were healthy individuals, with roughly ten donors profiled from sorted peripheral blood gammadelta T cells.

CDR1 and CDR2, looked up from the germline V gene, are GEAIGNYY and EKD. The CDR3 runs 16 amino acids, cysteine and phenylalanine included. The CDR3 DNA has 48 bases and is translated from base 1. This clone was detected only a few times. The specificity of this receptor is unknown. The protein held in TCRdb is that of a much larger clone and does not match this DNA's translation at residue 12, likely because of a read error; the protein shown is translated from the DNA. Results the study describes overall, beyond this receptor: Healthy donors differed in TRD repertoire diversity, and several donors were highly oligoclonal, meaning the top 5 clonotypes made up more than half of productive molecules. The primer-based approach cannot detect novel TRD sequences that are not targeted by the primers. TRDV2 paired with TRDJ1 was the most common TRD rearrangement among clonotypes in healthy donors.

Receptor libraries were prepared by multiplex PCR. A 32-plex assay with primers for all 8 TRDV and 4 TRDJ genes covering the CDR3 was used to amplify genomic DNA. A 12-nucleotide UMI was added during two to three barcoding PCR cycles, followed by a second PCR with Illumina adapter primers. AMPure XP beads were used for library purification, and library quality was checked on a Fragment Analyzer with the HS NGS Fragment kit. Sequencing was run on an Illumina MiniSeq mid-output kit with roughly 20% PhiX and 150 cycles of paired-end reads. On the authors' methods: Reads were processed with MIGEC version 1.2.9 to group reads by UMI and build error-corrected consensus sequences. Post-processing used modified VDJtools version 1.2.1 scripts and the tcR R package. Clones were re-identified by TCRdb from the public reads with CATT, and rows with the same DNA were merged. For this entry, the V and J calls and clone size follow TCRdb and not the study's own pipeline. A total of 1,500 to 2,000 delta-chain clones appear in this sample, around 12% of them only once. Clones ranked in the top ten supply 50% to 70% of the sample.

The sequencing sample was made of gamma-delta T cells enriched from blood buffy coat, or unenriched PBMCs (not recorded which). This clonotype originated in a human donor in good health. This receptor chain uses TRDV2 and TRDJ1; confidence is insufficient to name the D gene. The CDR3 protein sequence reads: CACDPSDRKYTVKLIF. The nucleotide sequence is TGTGCCTGTGACCCGTCCGATCGGAAGTACACCGTTAAACTCATCTTT.